Below, 17 T cell receptor beta chains from the same sample are listed, as sequenced in a study of breast tumors, draining lymph nodes, adjacent tissues. TCRdb fed the multiplex PCR reads into MiXCR, producing one record per CDR3 protein. The repertoire holds 290,000 or so distinct CDR3 sequences, with around 31% as singletons. Axillary draining lymph nodes of breast cancer patients supplied the node samples. The sequenced material came from axillary lymph node tissue. These receptors were taken from a female donor with breast cancer. Some clones in this sample may be carry-over from other donors' samples.

With respect to this clonotype: This may be a read error, as it is one base from a much larger clone. This chain connects TRBV11-2 to TRBJ2-7; D remains unclear. There are 13 residues in the CDR3. The germline V gene encodes CDR1 SGHAT and CDR2 FQNNGV. In DNA form, the CDR3 reads TGTGCCAGCAGCATTGGAGTGTTCTACGAGCAGCACTTC. Translating gives CASSIGVFYEQHF. Variable domain in full (rest from reference TRBV11-2 and TRBJ2-7): EAGVAQSPRYKIIEKRQSVAFWCNPISGHATLYWYQQILGQGPKLLIQFQNNGVVDDSQLPKDRFSAERLKGVDSTLKIQPAKLEDSAVYLCASSIGVFYEQHFGPGTRLTVT.

The chain uses TRBV7-9 and TRBJ1-1; maybe TRBD1 (5 bases). The length of the CDR3 is 14 residues. V gave up 8 bases and J gave up 3 bases, with 16 bases separating them. The germline gives CDR1 SEHNR, CDR2 FQNEAQ (reference sequence). The CDR3 protein is CASGFGQADTEAFF. CDR3 bases: TGTGCCAGCGGGTTTGGACAAGCGGACACTGAAGCTTTCTTT.

In its sample, this clonotype was seen many times. J is TRBJ2-7 and V is TRBV7-8; TRBD2 agrees at 11 bases. This CDR3 contains 16 residues. Germline CDR1 and CDR2: SGHVS and FQNEAQ. Losses at the gene ends were 1 base for V and 7 bases for J; bases not matched to a gene: 9. In DNA form, the CDR3 reads TGTGCCAGCAGCTTAGAGACTAGCGGGGTGCCGGGGGAGCAGTACTTC. It specifies CASSLETSGVPGEQYF. The full variable domain, completed using reference TRBV7-8 and TRBJ2-7, is GAGVSQSPRYKVAKRGQDVALRCDPISGHVSLFWYQQALGQGPEFLTYFQNEAQLDKSGLPSDRFFAERPEGSVSTLKIQRTQQEDSAVYLCASSLETSGVPGEQYFGPGTRLTVT.

This clonotype has ten or more counts. The chain has TRBV10-3 and TRBJ1-2; D perhaps matches TRBD1 (6 bases). The CDR3 has 14 amino acids. Germline V gene data show CDR1 as ENHRY and CDR2 as SYGVKD. Trimming removed 6 bases at V and 7 bases at J, with 18 bases between. The DNA of the CDR3 is TGTGCCATCAGCGCCCTTACAGGGAGACGTGGCTACACCTTC. Its protein is CAISALTGRRGYTF.

With respect to this clonotype: Likely a read error: the CDR3 ends without its conserved phenylalanine or tryptophan. The DNA is left out, because the CDR3 cannot be placed on it with certainty; the CDR3 is given as TCRdb lists it. The chain carries TRBV19 and TRBJ2-1; whether TRBD2, the table's D call, matches the DNA was not checked. Inclusive of both ends, the CDR3 amounts to 16 amino acids. The germline V gene has CDR1 LNHDA and CDR2 SQIVND (reference sequence). The CDR3 protein is CASSPTSGSTYNEQSS.

This clonotype was detected many times. V is TRBV7-9 and J is TRBJ2-5; 11 nucleotides match TRBD2. There are 17 residues in the CDR3. Trimming at V came to 2 bases and at J to 9 bases, leaving 14 bases not matched to a gene. Germline assignment: CDR1 SEHNR and CDR2 FQNEAQ (reference sequence). The CDR3 nucleotides read TGTGCCAGCAGCTTAAACGCGGGACTAGCGGAGTCCGGGGCCCAGTACTTC. Amino acid sequence: CASSLNAGLAESGAQYF.

The chain recombines TRBV10-1 with TRBJ2-3; 12 nucleotides line up with TRBD2. CDR1 is WNHNN and CDR2 is SYGVQD in the germline V gene (reference sequence). The CDR3 spans 17 residues. Unmatched junction bases numbered 5, after V lost 4 bases and J lost 0 bases. The CDR3 loop is CASSGLAGAPSTDTQYF. The CDR3 DNA follows: TGCGCCAGCAGTGGACTAGCGGGAGCTCCTAGCACAGATACGCAGTATTTT.

The V and J genes are TRBV5-8 and TRBJ2-1; D might be TRBD1 (6 bases). Germline V gene sequence: CDR1 SGHTS, CDR2 YDEGEE. The length of the CDR3 is 15 residues. Trimming cost V 3 bases and J 0 bases, with 10 bases left between them. In nucleotides, the CDR3 is TGTGCCAGCAGCTCTCAGGGGAGCTCCTACAATGAGCAGTTCTTC. Translation: CASSSQGSSYNEQFF.

This clonotype was seen a single time. The rearrangement links TRBV19 to TRBJ2-3, with TRBD2 matching 8 bases. With 5 bases clipped from V and 11 bases from J, the junction kept 18 bases outside the gene matches. Germline CDR1 is LNHDA and CDR2 is SQIVND (reference sequence). The CDR3 is 16 amino acids. The CDR3 DNA follows: TGTGCCAGTAGTTCCCAGGGAGGGATTAGCGGGAATGAGCAGTATTTT. Translation: CASSSQGGISGNEQYF.

Concerning this clonotype: With a much larger clone just one base away, this may be a read error. This rearrangement joins TRBV14 to TRBJ2-3; 11 bases line up with TRBD2. Germline CDR1 SGHDN, CDR2 FVKESK. The CDR3 runs to 16 residues. The ends lost 1 base at V and 6 bases at J; junction bases unmatched: 6. DNA for the CDR3: TGTGCCAGCAGCCAAGTACTAGCGGGAGCGGGGGATACGCAGTATTTT. Protein: CASSQVLAGAGDTQYF. Together with reference TRBV14 and TRBJ2-3, the CDR3 gives the full variable domain: EAGVTQFPSHSVIEKGQTVTLRCDPISGHDNLYWYRRVMGKEIKFLLHFVKESKQDESGMPNNRFLAERTGGTYSTLKVQPAELEDSGVYFCASSQVLAGAGDTQYFGPGTRLTVL.

About this clonotype itself: Since a much larger clone is just one base distant, this may be a read error. The chain couples TRBV18 to TRBJ1-5, with 9 bases matching TRBD1. CDR1 and CDR2 from the germline V gene are KGHSH and LQKENI. The CDR3 loop spans 13 amino acids. CDR3 DNA sequence: TGTGCCAGCCCACCAGGGACAGGGCAGCCCCAGCATTTT. Its protein is CASPPGTGQPQHF.

This clonotype was observed at least ten times. V and J are TRBV5-1 and TRBJ2-2, with TRBD2 as a possible D gene (6 bases). The CDR3 consists of 14 residues. V was trimmed by 1 base and J by 6 bases, leaving 10 bases between them. CDR1 and CDR2 from the germline V gene are SGHRS and YFSETQ. DNA for the CDR3: TGCGCCAGCAGCTTGCAGGGAGGCCCCGGGGAGCTGTTTTTT. Protein product: CASSLQGGPGELFF.

With regard to this clonotype: Since a much larger clone is just one base distant, this may be a read error. The rearrangement joins TRBV20-1 to TRBJ2-1; 7 bases line up with TRBD1. Germline assignment: CDR1 DFQATT and CDR2 SNEGSKA (reference sequence). The V segment lost 5 bases and the J segment 7 bases; nucleotides outside the gene matches: 8. The CDR3 is 13 amino acids. The CDR3 DNA is TGCAGTGCTCGGGCATCCAGGGGGAATGAGCAGTTCTTC. Protein product: CSARASRGNEQFF.

This clonotype was detected ten times or more. This chain uses TRBV20-1 with TRBJ2-2; D remains unclear. CDR1 is DFQATT and CDR2 is SNEGSKA in the germline V gene (reference sequence). Trimming removed 1 base at V and 1 base at J, with 7 bases between. There are 14 residues in the CDR3. The CDR3 protein is CSARVGQNTGELFF. DNA for the CDR3: TGCAGTGCTAGAGTAGGCCAGAACACCGGGGAGCTGTTTTTT.

This clonotype has just one count. The V call is TRBV6-1, the J call TRBJ1-1, with 9 bases matching TRBD1. Trimming removed 11 bases from V and 0 bases from J; junction bases left unmatched: 10. The CDR3 has 15 amino acids. Germline V gene lookup returns CDR1 MNHNS and CDR2 SASEGT. CDR3 in DNA: TGTGCCGTACCGAGGACAGGGGCTTTGAACACTGAAGCTTTCTTT. Its protein product is CAVPRTGALNTEAFF.

This clonotype was seen many times. The gene calls are TRBV12-5 and TRBJ2-7; D is possibly TRBD1 (6 bases). This CDR3 has 14 residues. Trimming stripped 6 bases from V and 1 base from J, with 13 bases between. Looked up from germline, CDR1 is LGHNT and CDR2 is FRNRAP. CDR3 loop: CASGETGRSYEQYF. CDR3 DNA sequence: TGTGCTAGTGGAGAGACAGGCCGGTCCTACGAGCAGTACTTC.

The chain carries TRBV28 and TRBJ2-2, with 11 bases fitting TRBD2. The ends lost 3 bases at V and 6 bases at J; junction bases unmatched: 9. CDR1 is MDHEN, CDR2 SYDVKM, per germline. This CDR3 region has 17 residues. The CDR3 DNA reads TGTGCCAGCAGTTTCTGGGGGCTAGCGGGAGGACCCGGGGAGCTGTTTTTT. Translation: CASSFWGLAGGPGELFF. Variable domain in full (rest from reference TRBV28 and TRBJ2-2): DVKVTQSSRYLVKRTGEKVFLECVQDMDHENMFWYRQDPGLGLRLIYFSYDVKMKEKGDIPEGYSVSREKKERFSLILESASTNQTSMYLCASSFWGLAGGPGELFFGEGSRLTVL.